This entry features one T cell receptor (beta chain) sequence. The sample originates from a study of blood T cell repertoires in COVID-19. Whole-study context: Acute and convalescent COVID-19 samples came from the United States, Italy and Spain. Sample material is recorded as cDNA or gDNA derived from T cells, B-cell-depleted T cells, or PBMCs.

As originally analysed: Amplification of reference gene primers was used by the study to estimate nucleated cell counts. Here immunoSEQ multiplex PCR was the method, and the copy in TCRdb shows in-frame clones only, minus some. V and J calls and clone size come straight from that table; D and trimming were deduced from the DNA. The top ten clones hold 3.5% to 5% of a sample with about 160,000 clones, about 93% of them seen once. Trimming cost V 4 bases and J 0 bases; bases outside gene matches: 4. Germline values: CDR1 MNHEY, CDR2 SVGAGI. CDR3 length: 16 amino acids. Sequencing was carried out using peripheral blood. The TCR was taken from a woman aged 45-59 years with acute or convalescent COVID-19. The chain joins TRBV6-5 to TRBJ1-3, with 9 bases lining up with TRBD1. Here the CDR3 DNA reads TGTGCCAGCAGTTCGAAGACAGGGGGCTCTGGAAACACCATATATTTT. It is translated as CASSSKTGGSGNTIYF.